The clone carrying this T cell receptor beta chain was picked up many times. Its specificity is not known. The data belong to a study of T cells after yellow fever vaccination. Looked up from germline, CDR1 is SGHNT and CDR2 is YYREEE (reference sequence). The CDR3 covers 15 residues. The V gene end was trimmed by 4 bases and the J gene end by 2 bases; junction bases not matched to a gene: 6. Points from the study as a whole: Post-booster reappearance was seen for most primary-vaccination clones (about 96% CD4, roughly 86% CD8). FACS-sorted repertoires could harbor abundant contaminating bulk-population clonotypes.

MiXCR, run by TCRdb on the 5' RACE reads, gives a single entry per CDR3 protein. The repertoire holds some 320,000 distinct CDR3 sequences, 8.7% seen once, with about 3.5% in the top ten. This chain links TRBV5-4 with TRBJ2-3; 8 nucleotides match TRBD2. The sequence came from a young man who received the YFV17D yellow fever vaccine. The sample consisted of CD4+ T cells sorted from PBMCs, taken 5 days after the yellow fever booster vaccination. CDR3 residues: CASSPRGGLTDTQYF. CDR3 coding DNA: TGTGCCAGCAGCCCTCGGGGGGGGCTCACAGATACGCAGTATTTT.